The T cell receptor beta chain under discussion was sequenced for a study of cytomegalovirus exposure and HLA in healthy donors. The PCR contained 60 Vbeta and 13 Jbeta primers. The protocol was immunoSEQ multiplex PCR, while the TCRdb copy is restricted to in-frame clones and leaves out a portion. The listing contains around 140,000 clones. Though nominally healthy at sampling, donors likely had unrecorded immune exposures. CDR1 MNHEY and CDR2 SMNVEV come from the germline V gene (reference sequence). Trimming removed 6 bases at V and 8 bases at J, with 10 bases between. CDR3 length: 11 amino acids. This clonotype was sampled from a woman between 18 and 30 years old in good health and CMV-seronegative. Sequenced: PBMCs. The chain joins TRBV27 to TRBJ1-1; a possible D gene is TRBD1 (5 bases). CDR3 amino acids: CASRMNREAFF. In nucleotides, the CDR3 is TGTGCCAGCAGGATGAACAGGGAAGCTTTCTTT.